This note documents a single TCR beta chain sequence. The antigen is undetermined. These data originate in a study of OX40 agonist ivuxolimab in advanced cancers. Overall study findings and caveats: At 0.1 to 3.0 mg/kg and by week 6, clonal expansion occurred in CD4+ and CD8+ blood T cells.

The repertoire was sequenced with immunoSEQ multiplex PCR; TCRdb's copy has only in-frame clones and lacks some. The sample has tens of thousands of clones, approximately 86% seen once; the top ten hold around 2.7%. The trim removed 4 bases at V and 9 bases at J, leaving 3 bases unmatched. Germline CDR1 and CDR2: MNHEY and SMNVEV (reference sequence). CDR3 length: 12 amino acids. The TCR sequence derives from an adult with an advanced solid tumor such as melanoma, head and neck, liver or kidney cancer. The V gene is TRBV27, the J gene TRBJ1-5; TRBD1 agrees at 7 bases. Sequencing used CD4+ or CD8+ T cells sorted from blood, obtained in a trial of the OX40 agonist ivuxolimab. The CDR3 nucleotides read TGTGCCAGCAGTTCACAGGGGTCGCCCCAGCATTTT. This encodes CASSSQGSPQHF.